These T cell receptor beta chains were read from a single sample in a study of cytomegalovirus exposure and HLA in healthy donors. Sequencing used immunoSEQ multiplex PCR; TCRdb keeps in-frame clones, though not all of them. The sample has some 120,000 clones, over 70% seen once. Input material: PBMCs. Receptors were obtained from a man aged 18 to 35 in good health and CMV-seropositive. Both conserved end residues are part of each CDR3. D genes are given only for firm matches. Rows give clone size only sometimes, using once, few, many, or a class for an expanded clone.

J,V,size,D,DNA,CDR3
TRBJ1-1,TRBV30,NA,NA,TGTGCCTGGAGTGTGGGCCCGAACACTGAAGCTTTCTTT,CAWSVGPNTEAFF
TRBJ1-1,TRBV9,NA,NA,TGTGCCAGCAGCGTAGGGAGGGGTTCTGAAGCTTTCTTT,CASSVGRGSEAFF
TRBJ1-2,TRBV7-2,NA,TRBD1,TGTGCCAGCGAAAACAGGGGGGCAGATAATGGCTACACCTTC,CASENRGADNGYTF
TRBJ2-7,TRBV9,NA,NA,TGTGCCAGCAGCGTAGGAGGTAATACCTACGAGCAGTACTTC,CASSVGGNTYEQYF
TRBJ1-1,TRBV5-4,NA,NA,TGTGCCAGCAGGCGGCAGGGATTCCCCACTGAAGCTTTCTTT,CASRRQGFPTEAFF
TRBJ2-3,TRBV4-3,NA,TRBD2,TGCGCCAGCAGCCAAGTAGGAGGACTAGCGGGGGCAGATACGCAGTATTTT,CASSQVGGLAGADTQYF
TRBJ2-2,TRBV27,NA,NA,TGTGCCAGCAGCCTACTACAGGGTAACACCGGGGAGCTGTTTTTT,CASSLLQGNTGELFF
TRBJ2-5,TRBV4-3,once,NA,TGCGCCAGCAGCCAAGTTACCGGGACTGGGCAAGAGACCCAGTACTTC,CASSQVTGTGQETQYF
TRBJ2-7,TRBV15,NA,NA,TGTGCCTCCCTCGGACCGACTAGATACGAGCAGTACTTC,CASLGPTRYEQYF
TRBJ2-7,TRBV6-1,NA,TRBD2,TGTGCCAGCCATTCCCTAGCGGAACCCTACGAGCAGTACTTC,CASHSLAEPYEQYF
TRBJ2-7,TRBV7-6,NA,TRBD1,TGTGCCAGCAGCTCTCGGACAGGGCCCTACGAGCAGTACTTC,CASSSRTGPYEQYF
TRBJ1-1,TRBV18,NA,NA,TGTGCCAGCTCACCACCGGGACAAGTAAGGGCCACTGAAGCTTTCTTT,CASSPPGQVRATEAFF
TRBJ2-7,TRBV15,NA,TRBD1,TGTGCCACCAGCAGGGAGGACAGGCCAGCCTACGAGCAGTACTTC,CATSREDRPAYEQYF
TRBJ1-4,TRBV2,many,NA,TGTGCCAGCCTAAGAATCGCGTACGATGAAAAACTGTTTTTT,CASLRIAYDEKLFF
TRBJ2-7,TRBV7-2,NA,TRBD2,TGTGCCAGCAGCTTATCCGGGCTAGCGGACTCCTACGAGCAGTACTTC,CASSLSGLADSYEQYF
TRBJ1-6,TRBV9,NA,NA,TGTGCCAGCAGCGTGGGCCAATTAAAAACGGATTCACCCCTCCACTTT,CASSVGQLKTDSPLHF
TRBJ1-2,TRBV2,NA,NA,TGTGCCAGCAGTGTGTACAGGTCTTACGGGCGGCATGGCTACACCTTC,CASSVYRSYGRHGYTF
TRBJ1-1,TRBV14,NA,NA,TGTGCCAGCAGCCGATTGGCAGTAAGAGGCACTGAAGCTTTCTTT,CASSRLAVRGTEAFF
TRBJ2-7,TRBV27,once,NA,TGTGCCAGAATTAATATCCGGCAGGGACTCGAGCAGTACTTC,CARINIRQGLEQYF
TRBJ1-2,TRBV21-1,NA,NA,TGTGCCAGCAGCGAAACAGGGATCCCCTATGGCTACACCTTC,CASSETGIPYGYTF
TRBJ1-5,TRBV7-2,NA,TRBD1,TGTGCCAGCAGCACCGGGACAGTTCGCAATCAGCCCCAGCATTTT,CASSTGTVRNQPQHF
TRBJ1-1,TRBV7-8,NA,NA,TGTGCCAGCAGCTTAGAAGGCGGCTTAACTGAAGCTTTCTTT,CASSLEGGLTEAFF
TRBJ2-7,TRBV9,NA,NA,TGTGCCAGCAGCGTAGGTGGAGTTAGCGACGAGCAGTACTTC,CASSVGGVSDEQYF
TRBJ2-3,TRBV6-6,NA,TRBD2,TGTGCCAGCAGAAAACCGGGACTAGCAGGAGATACGCAGTATTTT,CASRKPGLAGDTQYF
TRBJ1-1,TRBV14,NA,NA,TGTGCCAGCAGCCAGGCATTCCCAGGGACATTGAACACTGAAGCTTTCTTT,CASSQAFPGTLNTEAFF
TRBJ2-2,TRBV25-1,NA,NA,TGTGCCAGCAGTGGTGTATCCGGGGAGCTGTTTTTT,CASSGVSGELFF
TRBJ1-4,TRBV14,once,NA,TGTGCCAGCAGCCCCCTCAAAGGGTCCCGGGGTGAAAAACTGTTTTTT,CASSPLKGSRGEKLFF
TRBJ1-5,TRBV10-3,NA,NA,TGTGCCATCAGCGCCGACTCCGAGAAGGATCAGCCCCAGCATTTT,CAISADSEKDQPQHF
TRBJ2-3,TRBV2,NA,NA,TGTGCCAGCTTAGATGGGAGAACGACAGATACGCAGTATTTT,CASLDGRTTDTQYF
TRBJ1-2,TRBV6-5,NA,NA,TGTGCCAGCAGTTACTCAATTGTCGGGGTCGGCGTCTACACCTTC,CASSYSIVGVGVYTF
TRBJ2-5,TRBV6-5,NA,TRBD2,TGTGCCAGCAGCCCGACTAGCGACCAAGAGACCCAGTACTTC,CASSPTSDQETQYF
TRBJ1-2,TRBV6-5,NA,TRBD1,TGTGCCAGCAGTTACCGCGACAGGGGGCTGAGTGGCTACACCTTC,CASSYRDRGLSGYTF
TRBJ2-7,TRBV7-2,NA,TRBD1,TGTGCCAGCAGTCCAGTCCTTGGACAGGGAGGCGAGCAGTACTTC,CASSPVLGQGGEQYF
TRBJ2-1,TRBV4-3,NA,NA,TGCGCCAGCAGCCAAGATGCCCGGGGGGCCCGTCTGAATGAGCAGTTCTTC,CASSQDARGARLNEQFF
TRBJ2-3,TRBV7-6,NA,TRBD1,TGTGCCAGCAGCTCAGGGACAGGGGCAATGTTGGGGACAGATACGCAGTATTTT,CASSSGTGAMLGTDTQYF
TRBJ2-7,TRBV6-5,NA,NA,TGTGCCAGCAGTTACCTCGGCAGGGACTACGAGCAGTACTTC,CASSYLGRDYEQYF
TRBJ2-3,TRBV19,NA,NA,TGTGCCAGTAGCGTACGCGGGGGCACAGATACGCAGTATTTT,CASSVRGGTDTQYF